The 20 T cell receptor beta chains presented below share a single source sample, sequenced in a study of regulatory T cells in long-lasting Graves disease. Documented time point: newly diagnosed GD, antithyroid drugs for less than 3 months. PBMC-derived RNA was used for the TCR library. Construction of TCR beta libraries relied on iRepertoire HTBI primers and on Arm-PCR targeting CDR3 regions. TCRdb re-derived calls from the multiplex PCR reads in MiXCR, one entry per CDR3 protein. Among 350,000 to 550,000 distinct CDR3 sequences listed, 14% to 15% were seen once. These same data were also listed under a study on T cells in Graves' hyperthyroidism and ophthalmopathy.

The material sequenced was peripheral blood mononuclear cells (PBMCs), taken at new diagnosis, from a patient treated with antithyroid drugs. Receptors were obtained from a woman aged 30 to 39 with Graves disease.

This clonotype came up a few times. The chain couples TRBV18 to TRBJ1-3; no reliable D call. CDR3 size: 16 residues. The V end was cut by 2 bases, the J end by 0 bases, with 11 bases between. The V gene's germline CDR1 is KGHSH and CDR2 LQKENI. CDR3 sequence: CASSPKSAFSGNTIYF. Here the CDR3 DNA reads TGTGCCAGCTCACCAAAATCGGCCTTCTCTGGAAACACCATATATTTT.

The rearrangement links TRBV9 to TRBJ1-1; no clear D. V was pared by 0 bases and J by 5 bases, with 8 bases between. The germline V gene encodes CDR1 SGDLS and CDR2 YYNGEE. This CDR3 is built from 13 residues. CDR3 sequence: CASSVVPETEAFF. CDR3 DNA: TGTGCCAGCAGCGTAGTGCCGGAGACTGAAGCTTTCTTT. Full variable domain (rest looked up from reference TRBV9 and TRBJ1-1): DSGVTQTPKHLITATGQRVTLRCSPRSGDLSVYWYQQSLDQGLQFLIQYYNGEERAKGNILERFSAQQFPDLHSELNLSSLELGDSALYFCASSVVPETEAFFGQGTRLTVV.

J is TRBJ2-7 and V is TRBV25-1, with D perhaps matching TRBD2 (5 bases). From germline, CDR1 is MGHDK and CDR2 SYGVNS. Trimming removed 7 bases from V and 9 bases from J, with 16 bases in between. This CDR3 has 12 amino acids. The CDR3 spells CASTGSTRGQYF. CDR3 nucleotides: TGTGCCAGCACAGGCAGCACACGGGGGCAGTACTTC.

At least ten counts were recorded for this clonotype. The chain links TRBV5-1 to TRBJ1-2; no firm D call. Germline CDR1 and CDR2: SGHRS and YFSETQ. V dropped 4 bases and J dropped 1 base, with 14 bases sitting between them. The CDR3 contains 15 residues. The CDR3 coding sequence is TGCGCCAGCAGCCCCCTGCAGCTTCATAACTATGGCTACACCTTC. Amino acid sequence: CASSPLQLHNYGYTF.

The chain joins TRBV6-1 to TRBJ1-1; 10 bases match TRBD1. Germline V gene sequence: CDR1 MNHNS, CDR2 SASEGT. The CDR3 has 14 residues. V trimming: 7 bases; J trimming: 5 bases; junction bases outside the gene matches: 7. The CDR3 region is CASIKTGGFTEAFF. The CDR3, as DNA: TGTGCCAGCATAAAGACAGGGGGCTTTACTGAAGCTTTCTTT.

This clonotype has just a few counts. The V call is TRBV7-8, the J call TRBJ2-7; 7 nucleotides match TRBD1. This CDR3 has 13 amino acids. With 11 bases clipped from V and 2 bases from J, the junction kept 9 bases outside the gene matches. Per germline, CDR1 SGHVS and CDR2 FQNEAQ. The CDR3: CAGTLDRAYEQYF. CDR3 nucleotides: TGTGCCGGCACCCTAGACAGGGCCTACGAGCAGTACTTC.

This clonotype has at least ten counts. The V gene is TRBV20-1, the J gene TRBJ2-7, with 10 nucleotides matching TRBD1. V gave up 2 bases and J gave up 2 bases; unmatched junction bases: 6. CDR1 and CDR2 (germline): DFQATT, SNEGSKA (reference sequence). The CDR3 covers 15 residues. CDR3 bases: TGCAGTGCTAGACCGGGACAGGGGAATCCCTACGAGCAGTACTTC. The encoded protein is CSARPGQGNPYEQYF.

This clonotype was counted ten times or more. The rearrangement joins TRBV3-1 to TRBJ2-1, with D perhaps given as TRBD1 or TRBD2 (5 bases each). CDR1 and CDR2 from the germline V gene are LGHDT and YNNKEL (reference sequence). V dropped 3 bases and J dropped 6 bases, with 15 bases sitting between them. CDR3 length equals 15 residues. The CDR3 region has the DNA TGTGCCAGCAGCCAGGGGCGGGCGGAGAGCAATGAGCAGTTCTTC. Protein sequence: CASSQGRAESNEQFF.

On this clonotype: A much larger clone is a single base away; this may be a read error. This chain connects TRBV11-2 to TRBJ1-4; a weak D match, TRBD1 (5 bases). The CDR3 has 17 residues. CDR1 and CDR2 (germline): SGHAT, FQNNGV. The CDR3 is CASSLDHSGLGFEKLVF. The CDR3 region has the DNA TGTGCCAGCAGCTTAGATCATTCGGGACTAGGGTTTGAAAAACTGGTTTTT.

Only a few counts were recorded for this clonotype. The chain employs TRBV6-1 and TRBJ2-3; possible D gene TRBD2, 6 bases. Germline V gene sequence: CDR1 MNHNS, CDR2 SASEGT. The length of the CDR3 is 16 residues. The V gene lost 6 bases and the J gene lost 4 bases, with 20 bases spanning the gap. CDR3 protein: CASRTERVGSPDTQYF. The CDR3 DNA reads as TGTGCCAGCAGAACTGAGCGGGTTGGGTCCCCAGATACGCAGTATTTT.

This clonotype was seen once. This may come from a read error, since a much larger clone is one base off. J is TRBJ2-1 and V is TRBV11-1; tentative D call: TRBD1 (6 bases). The CDR3 length is 16 residues. Germline V gene data show CDR1 as SGHAT and CDR2 as FQDESV (reference sequence). This CDR3 is CASSLDNRVTYNEQLF. The CDR3 DNA follows: TGTGCCAGCAGCTTAGATAACAGGGTTACCTACAATGAGCAGCTCTTC.

There are many counts of this clonotype. The V and J genes are TRBV7-3 and TRBJ1-1, with D possibly matching TRBD1 (6 bases). Between the trimmed V and J ends, which lost 1 base and 0 bases, there was a span of 27 bases. The CDR3 runs to 21 residues. Looked up from germline, CDR1 is SGHTA and CDR2 is FQGTGA. CDR3 in amino acids: CASSLRGAGVSINPMNTEAFF. The CDR3 coding sequence is TGTGCCAGCAGCTTAAGAGGGGCAGGGGTTAGTATTAATCCCATGAACACTGAAGCTTTCTTT.

The rearrangement joins TRBV11-2 to TRBJ2-5; TRBD2 matches 12 bases. CDR1 and CDR2 (germline): SGHAT, FQNNGV. V lost 4 bases to trimming and J lost 11 bases; unmatched junction nucleotides: 5. This CDR3 is built from 13 residues. The DNA of the CDR3 is TGTGCCAGCAGCTCGACTAGCGGGGGAAAGCAGTACTTC. Its protein is CASSSTSGGKQYF.

The table lists this clonotype with many counts. CDR3 residues: CASRGVGASYNEQFF. CDR3 bases: TGTGCCAGCAGGGGGGTGGGGGCCTCCTACAATGAGCAGTTCTTC. The V and J genes are TRBV2 and TRBJ2-1, with D perhaps TRBD1 (6 bases). The CDR3 has 15 amino acids. Trimming took 6 bases from V and 0 from J, leaving 12 bases between them. Germline CDR1 and CDR2: SNHLY and FYNNEI.

This clonotype was counted only a few times. The chain carries TRBV20-1 and TRBJ2-2; 8 bases agree with TRBD2. This CDR3 has 12 residues. The V gene's germline CDR1 is DFQATT and CDR2 SNEGSKA (reference sequence). The V segment lost 8 bases and the J segment 5 bases; nucleotides outside the gene matches: 4. The CDR3 sequence: CSSGRKTGELFF. The CDR3 DNA reads as TGCAGTAGCGGGAGAAAGACCGGGGAGCTGTTTTTT.

This clonotype has a count of ten or more. The rearrangement joins TRBV28 to TRBJ2-1; 10 bases agree with TRBD2. V trimming: 1 base; J trimming: 9 bases; junction bases outside the gene matches: 6. The CDR3 sequence is 15 residues long. CDR1 and CDR2 (germline): MDHEN, SYDVKM. In DNA form, the CDR3 reads TGTGCCAGCAGTTTATCGCTAGCGGGAGTAGGTGAGCAGTTCTTC. Translation: CASSLSLAGVGEQFF.

The sample holds a few counts of this clonotype. The chain joins TRBV7-2 to TRBJ2-1; 8 nucleotides line up with TRBD2. The ends lost 3 bases at V and 0 bases at J; junction bases unmatched: 1. CDR1 and CDR2 from the germline V gene are SGHTA and FQGNSA. This CDR3 has 15 residues. CDR3 DNA sequence: TGTGCCAGCAGCTTTAGCGGGGCCTCCTACAATGAGCAGTTCTTC. As protein: CASSFSGASYNEQFF.

The chain joins TRBV18 to TRBJ1-1; 10 nucleotides agree with TRBD1. The germline gives CDR1 KGHSH, CDR2 LQKENI. CDR3 length: 14 amino acids. Trimming cost V 2 bases and J 7 bases; bases outside gene matches: 4. CDR3 residues: CASSPSGQGNEAFF. The CDR3 coding sequence is TGTGCCAGCTCACCATCGGGACAGGGGAATGAAGCTTTCTTT.

This clonotype was detected a few times. The CDR3 loop is CASSSPGSTDTQYF. The CDR3 coding sequence is TGTGCCAGCAGCTCCCCCGGGAGCACAGATACGCAGTATTTT. V is TRBV7-9 and J is TRBJ2-3; D call uncertain. The CDR3 spans 14 residues. Trimming shortened V by 4 bases and J by 0 bases, and 8 bases separated the two germline ends. Germline V gene data show CDR1 as SEHNR and CDR2 as FQNEAQ (reference sequence).

This clonotype was detected a few times. V is TRBV30 and J is TRBJ1-4, with 9 bases matching TRBD1. The V gene's germline CDR1 is GTSNPN and CDR2 SVGIG (reference sequence). V shed 0 bases, J shed 5 bases, and the junction held 7 bases outside the gene matches. CDR3 size: 16 residues. The CDR3 nucleotides are TGTGCCTGGAGTGTAAAGGGACAGGGATTGAATGAAAAACTGTTTTTT. This sequence encodes CAWSVKGQGLNEKLFF.